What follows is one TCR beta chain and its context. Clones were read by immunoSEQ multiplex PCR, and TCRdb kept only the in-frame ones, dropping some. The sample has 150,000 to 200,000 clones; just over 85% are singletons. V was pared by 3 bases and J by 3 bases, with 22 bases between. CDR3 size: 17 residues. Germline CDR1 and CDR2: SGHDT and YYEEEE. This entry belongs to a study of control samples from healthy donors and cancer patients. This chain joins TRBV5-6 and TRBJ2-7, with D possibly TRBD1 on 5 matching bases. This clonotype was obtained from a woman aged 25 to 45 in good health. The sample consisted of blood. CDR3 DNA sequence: TGTGCCAGCAGCTCGCAAGTGGGGCAGGGATTTTACTACGAGCAGTACTTC. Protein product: CASSSQVGQGFYYEQYF.